The 19 T cell receptor beta chains below were found in one sample sequenced in a study of follicular helper T cells after annual influenza vaccination. This table comes from immunoSEQ multiplex PCR, and its TCRdb copy is limited to in-frame clones, with some not included. This repertoire shows fewer than 15,000 clones, more than 65% found once; its top ten account for 0.35% to 0.55%. Time point in this sample: 2015-2016 season, pre-vaccination. The sample here was CXCR5- memory CD4+ T cells sorted from blood, taken on the day of influenza vaccination. Source of these receptors: an adult who received the influenza vaccine.

A few counts support this clone. This chain uses TRBV5-1 with TRBJ2-7; no definite D call. V was clipped by 0 bases and J by 3 bases, with 7 bases between them. The CDR3 runs 13 residues. Germline assignment: CDR1 SGHRS and CDR2 YFSETQ. The CDR3 sequence: CASSLDLGYEQYF. The CDR3 DNA follows: TGCGCCAGCAGCTTGGATCTGGGCTACGAGCAGTACTTC.

The rearrangement links TRBV28 to TRBJ2-7; D perhaps matches TRBD1 (5 bases). Trimming stripped 6 bases from V and 4 bases from J, with 10 bases between. CDR3 length: 12 amino acids. Germline CDR1 MDHEN, CDR2 SYDVKM. The CDR3 is CASSPQGYEQYF. Written as DNA, the CDR3 is TGTGCCAGCAGCCCCCAGGGTTACGAGCAGTACTTC. Supplemented by reference TRBV28 and TRBJ2-7, the full variable domain reads DVKVTQSSRYLVKRTGEKVFLECVQDMDHENMFWYRQDPGLGLRLIYFSYDVKMKEKGDIPEGYSVSREKKERFSLILESASTNQTSMYLCASSPQGYEQYFGPGTRLTVT.

Only one count was recorded for this clone. This rearrangement joins TRBV28 to TRBJ1-3; D gene unclear. The germline V gene encodes CDR1 MDHEN and CDR2 SYDVKM. The CDR3 contains 16 residues. The V end was cut by 4 bases, the J end by 0 bases, with 13 bases between. As DNA, the CDR3 is TGTGCCAGCAGTTCAATCGGACCGCGCTCTGGAAACACCATATATTTT. Its protein is CASSSIGPRSGNTIYF.

The V call is TRBV21-1, the J call TRBJ2-7. TRBV21-1 is labeled a pseudogene. The CDR3 runs to 10 residues. CDR3 protein: CASSKTEQYF. The CDR3 bases are TGTGCCAGCAGCAAGACCGAGCAGTACTTC.

The rearrangement links TRBV7-6 to TRBJ1-1; the D is unclear. With 1 base removed from V and 1 base from J, the gap between germline ends came to 7 bases. This CDR3 comprises 14 residues. The germline V gene has CDR1 SGHVS and CDR2 FNYEAQ. This CDR3 is CASSLVEGNTEAFF. The CDR3 bases are TGTGCCAGCAGCTTAGTGGAGGGGAACACTGAAGCTTTCTTT.

The chain carries TRBV19 and TRBJ2-3; 8 positions agree with TRBD2. The CDR3 has 14 amino acids. Germline loops: CDR1 LNHDA, CDR2 SQIVND (reference sequence). V was pared by 5 bases and J by 5 bases, with 6 bases of the junction left unmatched. Written as DNA, the CDR3 is TGTGCCAGTAGTCCGGGAGGGGGTCAAGATACGCAGTATTTT. Its translation: CASSPGGGQDTQYF.

Comment on this clone: At one end the junction does not follow the germline gene, possibly because of a read error. This rearrangement joins TRBV7-2 to TRBJ2-4, with 10 positions matching TRBD1. The CDR3 sequence is 14 residues long. Germline CDR1 reads SGHTA; CDR2 reads FQGNSA. CDR3 in DNA: TGTGCCAGCAGCTCAACCGCTAGTACCGGGACAGGGGTATTC. Encoded protein: CASSSTASTGTGVF.

The chain uses TRBV28 and TRBJ1-5, with D maybe TRBD1 (6 bases). This CDR3 comprises 16 residues. Germline V gene sequence: CDR1 MDHEN, CDR2 SYDVKM. V shed 3 bases and J shed 0 bases, with 12 bases lying between them. The CDR3 loop reads CASSFRGGYSNQPQHF. CDR3 coding DNA: TGTGCCAGCAGTTTTCGGGGGGGCTATAGCAATCAGCCCCAGCATTTT.

The chain joins TRBV29-1 to TRBJ1-1; maybe TRBD1 (5 bases). Germline lookup yields CDR1 SQVTM and CDR2 ANQGSEA. This CDR3 has 13 residues. With 6 bases removed from V and 3 bases from J, the gap between germline ends came to 14 bases. In DNA, the CDR3 is TGCAGCGTGACGGGACGGATGGACACTGAAGCTTTCTTT. It specifies CSVTGRMDTEAFF.

This rearrangement joins TRBV11-3 to TRBJ2-7, with D possibly matching TRBD2 (6 bases). V was trimmed by 8 bases and J by 4 bases, leaving 21 bases between them. The CDR3 spans 15 residues. Per germline, CDR1 SGHNT and CDR2 YENEEA. This chain's CDR3 is CASHTPREEAYEQYF. CDR3 nucleotides: TGTGCCAGCCACACCCCCAGGGAGGAGGCTTACGAGCAGTACTTC. The full variable domain, with the rest looked up from reference TRBV11-3 and TRBJ2-7, is EAGVVQSPRYKIIEKKQPVAFWCNPISGHNTLYWYLQNLGQGPELLIRYENEEAVDDSQLPKDRFSAERLKGVDSTLKIQPAELGDSAVYLCASHTPREEAYEQYFGPGTRLTVT.

V usage is TRBV4-1 and J usage is TRBJ2-3; D may be TRBD1 (5 bases). Germline lookup yields CDR1 MGHRA and CDR2 YSYEKL. This CDR3 spans 14 amino acids. Trimming removed 4 bases at V and 0 bases at J, with 8 bases between. The CDR3 DNA sequence: TGCGCCAGCAGCCCGCAGGGTAGCACAGATACGCAGTATTTT. It codes for CASSPQGSTDTQYF.

The chain has TRBV9 and TRBJ2-3, with 7 bases lining up with TRBD2. Germline values: CDR1 SGDLS, CDR2 YYNGEE. The CDR3 spans 16 residues. V dropped 3 bases and J dropped 1; count of bases not matched to a gene: 8. The CDR3 DNA reads as TGTGCCAGCAGCGACCCTTTGGCGGGGGGCACAGATACGCAGTATTTT. Protein: CASSDPLAGGTDTQYF.

The chain carries TRBV11-2 and TRBJ2-3, with D possibly matching TRBD1 (6 bases). This CDR3 region has 12 residues. CDR1 and CDR2 from the germline V gene are SGHAT and FQNNGV. V was shortened by 6 bases and J by 6 bases, with 10 bases between the two germline ends. The CDR3 bases are TGTGCCAGCAGGCCAGGGGTGGATACGCAGTATTTT. Protein product: CASRPGVDTQYF.

Written as DNA, the CDR3 is TGTGCCAGCAGTTTACTGGTTACTAGCTGGAGCAATGAGCAGTTCTTC. The encoded protein is CASSLLVTSWSNEQFF. V and J are TRBV28 and TRBJ2-1, with D possibly TRBD2 on 6 matching bases. Germline CDR1 is MDHEN and CDR2 is SYDVKM. Trimming removed 2 bases at V and 6 bases at J, with 17 bases between. The CDR3 contains 16 residues.

Only a few counts were recorded for this clone. The CDR3 spells CASSLVQGAPHEQYF. The CDR3 nucleotides are TGTGCCAGCAGCTTGGTACAGGGAGCGCCCCACGAGCAGTACTTC. The V gene is TRBV5-4, the J gene TRBJ2-7; perhaps TRBD1 as D (6 bases). Germline V gene sequence: CDR1 SGHNT, CDR2 YYREEE (reference sequence). This CDR3 contains 15 residues. V lost 0 bases and J 5 bases, leaving 15 bases between the germline ends.

As to this clone: The same CDR3 also results from other DNA sequences found in this sample. The J gene is TRBJ1-2, the V gene TRBV18; D is unresolved. V was trimmed by 2 bases and J by 8 bases, leaving 9 bases between them. The CDR3 contains 12 residues. Germline CDR1 and CDR2: KGHSH and LQKENI. The CDR3 DNA is TGTGCCAGCTCACCAAGGCGGTGGGGCTACACCTTC. Protein product: CASSPRRWGYTF.

The rearrangement joins TRBV9 to TRBJ2-2; tentatively, D is TRBD1 (5 bases). With 0 bases removed from V and 4 bases from J, the gap between germline ends came to 10 bases. Germline-derived CDR1 and CDR2 are SGDLS and YYNGEE. The CDR3 loop spans 15 amino acids. The DNA for the CDR3 is TGTGCCAGCAGCGTAGGGGGCACATCCACCGGGGAGCTGTTTTTT. This gives the protein CASSVGGTSTGELFF. The full variable domain, in which reference TRBV9 and TRBJ2-2 provide the parts outside the CDR3, is DSGVTQTPKHLITATGQRVTLRCSPRSGDLSVYWYQQSLDQGLQFLIQYYNGEERAKGNILERFSAQQFPDLHSELNLSSLELGDSALYFCASSVGGTSTGELFFGEGSRLTVL.

This clone was detected once. This rearrangement joins TRBV4-3 to TRBJ2-1; 12 bases align to TRBD2. V trimming: 3 bases; J trimming: 15 bases; junction bases outside the gene matches: 12. This CDR3 has 15 residues. Germline V gives CDR1 LGHNA, CDR2 YSLEER. CDR3 nucleotides: TGCGCCAGCAGCCACTTACTAGCGGGGGGCCGGGCAAGGTTCTTC. It codes for CASSHLLAGGRARFF.

The J gene is TRBJ2-3, the V gene TRBV5-1; weak D call: TRBD1 (5 bases). Germline loops: CDR1 SGHRS, CDR2 YFSETQ. With 3 bases removed from V and 0 bases from J, the gap between germline ends came to 8 bases. This CDR3 comprises 14 residues. As DNA, the CDR3 is TGCGCCAGCAGCTCCAGGGCTAGCACAGATACGCAGTATTTT. Amino acids: CASSSRASTDTQYF. Full variable domain (outside the CDR3, taken from reference TRBV5-1 and TRBJ2-3): KAGVTQTPRYLIKTRGQQVTLSCSPISGHRSVSWYQQTPGQGLQFLFEYFSETQRNKGNFPGRFSGRQFSNSRSEMNVSTLELGDSALYLCASSSRASTDTQYFGPGTRLTVL.